The T cell receptor (beta chain) described here comes from a study of blood T cell repertoires in COVID-19. Across the whole study: Donors in the United States, Italy and Spain gave samples during acute or convalescent COVID-19. Nucleic acid was either cDNA or gDNA, and it came from T cells, B-cell-depleted T cells, or PBMCs.

Germline CDR1 and CDR2: SQVTM and ANQGSEA. This CDR3 region has 13 residues. V was cut by 3 bases and J by 1 base, with 8 bases left in between. Per the study methods: Reference gene primers were amplified, and this amplification served to estimate nucleated cell counts. The data were produced by immunoSEQ multiplex PCR, yet TCRdb's version contains in-frame clones alone and is incomplete. Clone size and the V and J calls come from that table; the DNA yielded D and trimming. The sample consists of 250,000 to 350,000 clones, approximately 91% of them appearing once. The chain employs TRBV29-1 and TRBJ2-3; no definite D call. The sample comprised peripheral blood. The clonotype originates from a woman aged 55-69 years with acute or convalescent COVID-19. CDR3 loop: CSVDSAGTDTQYF. CDR3 coding DNA: TGCAGCGTTGACAGTGCGGGCACAGATACGCAGTATTTT.